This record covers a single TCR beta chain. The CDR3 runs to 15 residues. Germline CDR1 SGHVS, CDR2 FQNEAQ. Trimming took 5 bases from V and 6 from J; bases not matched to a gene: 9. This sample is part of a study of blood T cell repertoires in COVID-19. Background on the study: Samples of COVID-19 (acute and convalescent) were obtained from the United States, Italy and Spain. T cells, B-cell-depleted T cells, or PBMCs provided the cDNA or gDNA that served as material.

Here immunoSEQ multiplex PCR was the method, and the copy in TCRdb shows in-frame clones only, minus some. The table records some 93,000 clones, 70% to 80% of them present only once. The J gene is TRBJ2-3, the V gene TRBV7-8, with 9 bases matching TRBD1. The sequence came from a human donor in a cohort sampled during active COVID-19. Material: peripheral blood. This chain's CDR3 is CASSITGQGWDTQYF. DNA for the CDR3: TGTGCCAGCAGCATAACTGGACAGGGGTGGGATACGCAGTATTTT.